This T cell receptor beta chain was found in a study of blood T cell repertoires in COVID-19. The CDR3 consists of 15 residues. Germline V gene sequence: CDR1 MDHEN, CDR2 SYDVKM. Unmatched junction bases numbered 7, after V lost 6 bases and J lost 1 base. Some clones are missing from TCRdb's copy, which holds only in-frame ones; the method was immunoSEQ multiplex PCR. This sample has some 100,000 clones, with about 86% found just once. Sequencing was done on a sample of peripheral blood. This clonotype was sampled from a woman in her seventies with acute or convalescent COVID-19. J is TRBJ2-5 and V is TRBV28, with 8 bases lining up with TRBD2. The CDR3 region is CASSLLRGGQETQYF. CDR3 in DNA: TGTGCCAGCAGCCTCCTACGGGGGGGCCAAGAGACCCAGTACTTC.